The 5 T cell receptor beta chains listed next were all sequenced from one sample in a study of CD8 T cells in Susac syndrome (dated by TCRdb to between 2018 and 2021). Receptors were amplified or captured by the immunoSEQ multiplex PCR assay. RNA was extracted using the RNeasy kit, and about 0.45 to 1 ug of the RNA was reverse transcribed with random hexamers. TCRdb cleaned the public reads at Q25 with fastp, built clones with MiXCR and kept in-frame beta chains. Rows are combined by CDR3 protein, so each entry shows the most common genes and DNA. Present in this sample are more than 150,000 distinct CDR3 sequences, 92% of which were seen just once. Around 0.075% of the sample goes to the ten largest clones. Material for sequencing was CD4+ T cells from PBMCs. All receptors come from a human donor in good health.

The chain recombines TRBV19 with TRBJ2-5; the D is unclear. V was cut by 2 bases and J by 5 bases, with 12 bases left in between. Germline-derived CDR1 and CDR2 are LNHDA and SQIVND (reference sequence). The CDR3 sequence is 14 residues long. The CDR3: CASSILADKETQYF. As DNA, the CDR3 is TGTGCCAGTAGTATATTGGCAGATAAGGAGACCCAGTACTTC.

This chain links TRBV2 with TRBJ1-1, with a weak D call TRBD1 (5 bases). In germline, CDR1 is SNHLY, CDR2 FYNNEI. This CDR3 is built from 14 residues. Trimming stripped 7 bases from V and 4 bases from J, with 16 bases between. The CDR3 DNA is TGTGCCAGCACCAAAGTGGACACAGGCACTGAAGCTTTCTTT. Amino acid sequence: CASTKVDTGTEAFF.

This sequence joins TRBV13 and TRBJ1-2, with D uncertain. This CDR3 is 13 amino acids long. The V and J ends lost 5 bases and 8 bases respectively, with 15 bases between them. Germline values: CDR1 PRHDT, CDR2 FYEKMQ (reference sequence). CDR3 bases: TGTGCCAGCAGCCCCGCCCACAGAGGAGGCTACACCTTC. Protein: CASSPAHRGGYTF.

The gene calls are TRBV18 and TRBJ2-7, with D unresolved. V was pared by 3 bases and J by 5 bases, with 14 bases between. The CDR3 spans 14 residues. Germline V CDR1 and CDR2: KGHSH, LQKENI. CDR3 in amino acids: CASSPDRSSNEQYF. CDR3 bases: TGTGCCAGCTCACCGGATCGATCCTCTAACGAGCAGTACTTC.

CDR3 bases: TGCAGTGCTAGGACAGGGAAATGGACAGATACGCAGTATTTT. Translated: CSARTGKWTDTQYF. This chain uses TRBV20-1 with TRBJ2-3; 7 bases agree with TRBD1. The CDR3 spans 14 residues. V lost 3 bases, J lost 3 bases, and 6 bases stayed unmatched. Per the germline V gene, CDR1 is DFQATT and CDR2 is SNEGSKA (reference sequence).